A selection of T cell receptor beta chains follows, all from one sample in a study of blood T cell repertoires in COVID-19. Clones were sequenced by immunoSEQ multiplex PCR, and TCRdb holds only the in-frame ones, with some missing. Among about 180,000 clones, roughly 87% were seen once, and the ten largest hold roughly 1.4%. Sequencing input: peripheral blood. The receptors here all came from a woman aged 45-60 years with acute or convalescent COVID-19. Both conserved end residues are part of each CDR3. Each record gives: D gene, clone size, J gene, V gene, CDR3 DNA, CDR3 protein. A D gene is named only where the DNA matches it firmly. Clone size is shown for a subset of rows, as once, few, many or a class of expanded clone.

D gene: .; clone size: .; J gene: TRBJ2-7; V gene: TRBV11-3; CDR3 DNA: TGTGCCAGCAGCTTGGTTAGCTACGAGCAGTACTTC; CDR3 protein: CASSLVSYEQYF
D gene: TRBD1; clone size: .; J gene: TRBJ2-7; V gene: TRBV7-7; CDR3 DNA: TGTGCCAGCAGCGCGACAGGGTCCGGCGAGCAGTACTTC; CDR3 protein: CASSATGSGEQYF
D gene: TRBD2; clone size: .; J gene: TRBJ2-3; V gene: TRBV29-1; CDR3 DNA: TGCAGCGTTGCAAGCGGGAGTGGGACAGATACGCAGTATTTT; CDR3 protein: CSVASGSGTDTQYF
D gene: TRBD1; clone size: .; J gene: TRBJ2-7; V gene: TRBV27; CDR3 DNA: TGTGCCAGCAAAGCCCAGGACAGGGGTTCCTACGAGCAGTACTTC; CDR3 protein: CASKAQDRGSYEQYF
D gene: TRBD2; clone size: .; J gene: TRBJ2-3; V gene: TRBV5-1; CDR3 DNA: TGCGCCAGCAGCTTGGCTGGACTAGTCACAGATACGCAGTATTTT; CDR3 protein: CASSLAGLVTDTQYF
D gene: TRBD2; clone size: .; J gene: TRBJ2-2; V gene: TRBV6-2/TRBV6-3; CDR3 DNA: TGTGCCAGCAGTTATATCCCGCGGGGGAGCAGGGACACCGGGGAGCTGTTTTTT; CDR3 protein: CASSYIPRGSRDTGELFF
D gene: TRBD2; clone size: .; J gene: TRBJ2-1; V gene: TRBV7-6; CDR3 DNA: TGTGCCAGCAGCTCTGGGACTAGCGGCCCTTACAATGAGCAGTTCTTC; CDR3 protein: CASSSGTSGPYNEQFF
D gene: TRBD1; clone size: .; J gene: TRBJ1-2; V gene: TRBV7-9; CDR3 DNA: TGTGCCAGCAGCTTAGCCTCCGGGACAGGTTACTACACCTTC; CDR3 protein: CASSLASGTGYYTF
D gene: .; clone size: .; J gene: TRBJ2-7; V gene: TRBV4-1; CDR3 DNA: TGCGCCAGCAGCCAAGATCTGGCAGGCAGCAGTTACGAGCAGTACTTC; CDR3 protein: CASSQDLAGSSYEQYF
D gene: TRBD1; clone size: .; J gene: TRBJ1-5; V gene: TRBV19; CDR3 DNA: TGTGCCAGTACCAAAACCGGGACAGCCTTCGCGAATCAGCCCCAGCATTTT; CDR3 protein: CASTKTGTAFANQPQHF
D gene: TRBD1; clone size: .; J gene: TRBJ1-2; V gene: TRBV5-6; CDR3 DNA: TGTGCCAGCAGCACACGACAGGGATCCTATGGCTACACCTTC; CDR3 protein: CASSTRQGSYGYTF
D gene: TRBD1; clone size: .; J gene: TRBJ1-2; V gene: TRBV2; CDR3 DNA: TGTGCCAGCAGCGCACAGGGGGTCCCCTATGGCTACACCTTC; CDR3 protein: CASSAQGVPYGYTF
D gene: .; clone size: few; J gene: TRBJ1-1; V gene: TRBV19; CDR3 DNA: TGTGCCAGTAGTAGCCCCTACGGACGGAGGACTGAAGCTTTCTTT; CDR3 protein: CASSSPYGRRTEAFF
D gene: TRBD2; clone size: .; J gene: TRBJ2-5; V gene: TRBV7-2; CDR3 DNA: TGTGCCAGCAGCCCCCAAGCGGGGGGGCTGGAGACCCAGTACTTC; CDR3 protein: CASSPQAGGLETQYF
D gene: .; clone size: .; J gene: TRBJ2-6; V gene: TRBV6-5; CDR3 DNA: TGTGCCAGCACCAGGGATCTCTCTGGGGCCAACGTCCTGACTTTC; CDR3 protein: CASTRDLSGANVLTF
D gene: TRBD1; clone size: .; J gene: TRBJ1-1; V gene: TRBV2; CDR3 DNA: TGTGCCAGCAGTGACGTCAACAGGGGGAGGCCTGAAGCTTTCTTT; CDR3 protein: CASSDVNRGRPEAFF
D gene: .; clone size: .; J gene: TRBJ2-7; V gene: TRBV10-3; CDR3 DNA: TGTGCCATCAGGTTGTCAGGGGTCCGCGAGCAGTACTTC; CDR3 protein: CAIRLSGVREQYF
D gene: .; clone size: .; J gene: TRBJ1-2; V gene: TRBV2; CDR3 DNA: TGTGCCAGCAGCCACACCGGCTACACCTTC; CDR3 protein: CASSHTGYTF
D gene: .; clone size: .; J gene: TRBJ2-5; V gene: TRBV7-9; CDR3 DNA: TGTGCCAGCAGCCCGGGGGGCGGGAGTCTGGTAGAGACCCAGTACTTC; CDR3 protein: CASSPGGGSLVETQYF
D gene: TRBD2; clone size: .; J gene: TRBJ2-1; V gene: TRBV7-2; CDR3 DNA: TGTGCCAGCACCGTGGGCTCGGGAGGGTACAATGAGCAGTTCTTC; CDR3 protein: CASTVGSGGYNEQFF
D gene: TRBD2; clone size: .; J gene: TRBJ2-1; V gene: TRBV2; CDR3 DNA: TGTGCCAGCAGTGAGCTCGGCGGGGGGGCTAGTGAGCAGTTCTTC; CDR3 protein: CASSELGGGASEQFF
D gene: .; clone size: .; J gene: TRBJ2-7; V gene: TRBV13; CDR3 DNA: TGTGCCAGCCGCCGCCGGGACATGGGCCCGATGCAGTACTTC; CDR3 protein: CASRRRDMGPMQYF
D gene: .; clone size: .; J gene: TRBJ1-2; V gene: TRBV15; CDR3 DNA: TGTGCCACCATGGCATACAGGTACTATGGCTACACCTTC; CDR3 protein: CATMAYRYYGYTF
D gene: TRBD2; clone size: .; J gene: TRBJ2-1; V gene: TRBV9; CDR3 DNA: TGTGCCAGCAGCGCCACCGGGACTAGCGGGATCCATGAGCAGTTCTTC; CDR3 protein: CASSATGTSGIHEQFF
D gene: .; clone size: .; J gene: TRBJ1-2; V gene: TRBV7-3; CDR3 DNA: TGTGCCAGCAGCTTAACGTCTCAGGGGAGTGGCTACACCTTC; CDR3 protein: CASSLTSQGSGYTF
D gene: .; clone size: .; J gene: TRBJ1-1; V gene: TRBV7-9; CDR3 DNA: TGTGCCAGCAGCCCCCTTTGGCAGGGGAACACTGAAGCTTTCTTT; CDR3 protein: CASSPLWQGNTEAFF
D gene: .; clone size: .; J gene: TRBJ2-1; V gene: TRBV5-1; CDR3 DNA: TGCGCCAGCAGCTTGGAAGGGCAGGGTCAGTTCTTC; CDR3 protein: CASSLEGQGQFF
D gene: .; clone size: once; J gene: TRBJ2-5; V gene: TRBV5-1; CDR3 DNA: TGCGCCAGCAGCTTTTTTAGAGAGACCCAGTACTTC; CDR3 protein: CASSFFRETQYF
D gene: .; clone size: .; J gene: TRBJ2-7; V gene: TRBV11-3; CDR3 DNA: TGTGCCAGCAGCCTACCGGGACTCCCCCCCTACGAGCAGTACTTC; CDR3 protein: CASSLPGLPPYEQYF
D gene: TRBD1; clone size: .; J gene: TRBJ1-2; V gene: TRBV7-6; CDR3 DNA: TGTGCCAGCAGCCTCAGGGGGGAACACGGCTACACCTTC; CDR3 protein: CASSLRGEHGYTF
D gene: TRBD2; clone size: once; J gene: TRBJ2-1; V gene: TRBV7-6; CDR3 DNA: TGTGCCAGCAGCCCCAGGACTAGCGGGCCATACGATGAGCAGTTCTTC; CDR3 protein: CASSPRTSGPYDEQFF
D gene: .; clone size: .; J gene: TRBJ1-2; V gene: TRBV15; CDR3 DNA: TGTGCCACCAGCAGAGATTTAATCTATGGCTACACCTTC; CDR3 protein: CATSRDLIYGYTF
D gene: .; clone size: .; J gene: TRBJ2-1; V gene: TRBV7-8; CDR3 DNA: TGTGCCAGCAGCACTGACTCAAGCTCCTACAATGAGCAGTTCTTC; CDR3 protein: CASSTDSSSYNEQFF
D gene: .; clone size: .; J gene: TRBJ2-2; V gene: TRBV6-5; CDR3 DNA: TGTGCCAGCAGCCGGGGGGCGGGGGCCACCGGGGAGCTGTTTTTT; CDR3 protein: CASSRGAGATGELFF
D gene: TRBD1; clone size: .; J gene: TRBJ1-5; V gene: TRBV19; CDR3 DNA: TGTGCCAGTAATACAGGGGGCTGGAGCAATCAGCCCCAGCATTTT; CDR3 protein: CASNTGGWSNQPQHF
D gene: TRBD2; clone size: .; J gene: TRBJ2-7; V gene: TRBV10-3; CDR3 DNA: TGTGCCATCAGTGAGACAAATCCGGGACTAGCGGGAGGGGGGGAGTCGGAGCAGTACTTC; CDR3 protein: CAISETNPGLAGGGESEQYF
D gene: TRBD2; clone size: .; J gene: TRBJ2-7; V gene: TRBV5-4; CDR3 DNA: TGTGCCAGCAGTCGTAGCGGGAGAGGCGACGAGCAGTACTTC; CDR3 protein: CASSRSGRGDEQYF
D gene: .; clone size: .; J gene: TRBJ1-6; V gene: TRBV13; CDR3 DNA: TGTGCCAGCAGCCACAGGGAACCAAATTCACCCCTCCACTTT; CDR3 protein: CASSHREPNSPLHF
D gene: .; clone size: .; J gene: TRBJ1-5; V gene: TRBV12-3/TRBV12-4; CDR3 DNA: TGTGCCAGCAGGCGGGAAGACTATCAGCCCCAGCATTTT; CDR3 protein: CASRREDYQPQHF
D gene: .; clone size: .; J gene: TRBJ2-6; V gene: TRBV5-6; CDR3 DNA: TGTGCCAGCAGCCGATTGACGGGGTCCTCTGGGGCCAACGTCCTGACTTTC; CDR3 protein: CASSRLTGSSGANVLTF
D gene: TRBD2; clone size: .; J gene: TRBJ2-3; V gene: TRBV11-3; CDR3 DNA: TGTGCCAGCAGCTTGATAGCGGGGGGAATCGATACGCAGTATTTT; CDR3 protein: CASSLIAGGIDTQYF
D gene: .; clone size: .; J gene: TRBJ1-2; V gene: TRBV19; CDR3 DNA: TGTGCCAGTAGTAGGGAGAGCTCCTATGGCTACACCTTC; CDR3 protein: CASSRESSYGYTF
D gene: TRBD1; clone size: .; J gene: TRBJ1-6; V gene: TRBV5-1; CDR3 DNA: TGCGCCAGCAGCTTAGGGACAGGGGATCCACCCCTCCACTTT; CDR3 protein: CASSLGTGDPPLHF
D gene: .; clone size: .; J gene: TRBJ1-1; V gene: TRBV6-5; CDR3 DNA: TGTGCCAGCCACGAGAGTGTGGACACTGAAGCTTTCTTT; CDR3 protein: CASHESVDTEAFF
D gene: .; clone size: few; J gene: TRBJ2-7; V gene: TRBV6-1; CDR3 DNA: TGTGCCAGCAGTGAAACTGAGCGGGAGCAGTACTTC; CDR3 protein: CASSETEREQYF
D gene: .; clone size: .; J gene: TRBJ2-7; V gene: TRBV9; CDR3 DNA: TGTGCCAGCACCCCCGGTGAGCGGGCCTCCTACGAGCAGTACTTC; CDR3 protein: CASTPGERASYEQYF
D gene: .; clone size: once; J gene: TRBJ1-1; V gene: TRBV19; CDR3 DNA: TGTGCCAGTAGTATAGATTCAGGGGTGGGGACTGAAGCTTTCTTT; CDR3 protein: CASSIDSGVGTEAFF
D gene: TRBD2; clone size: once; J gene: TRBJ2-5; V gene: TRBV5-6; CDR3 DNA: TGTGCCAGCAGCCTCCTCAGCGGGGGAACCCAAGAGACCCAGTACTTC; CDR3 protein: CASSLLSGGTQETQYF
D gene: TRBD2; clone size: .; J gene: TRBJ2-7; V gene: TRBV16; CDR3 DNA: TGTGCCAGCAGCCTCTCAGAACCGGGACTACTCTCGAAGCAGTACTTC; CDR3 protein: CASSLSEPGLLSKQYF
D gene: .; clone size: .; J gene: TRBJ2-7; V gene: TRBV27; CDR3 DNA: TGTGCCAGCAGTTCCCCAGCCCCTGACAGGTTTTTCTACGAGCAGTACTTC; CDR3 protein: CASSSPAPDRFFYEQYF
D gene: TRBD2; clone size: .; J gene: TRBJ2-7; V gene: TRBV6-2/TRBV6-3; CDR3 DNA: TGTGCCAGCAGCGCCGGGACTATCTACGAGCAGTACTTC; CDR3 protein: CASSAGTIYEQYF
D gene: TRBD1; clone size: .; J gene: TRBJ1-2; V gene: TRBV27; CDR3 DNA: TGTGCCAGCAGTTTATACCCAATGACAGGGAAGGAAGGCTACACCTTC; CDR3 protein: CASSLYPMTGKEGYTF
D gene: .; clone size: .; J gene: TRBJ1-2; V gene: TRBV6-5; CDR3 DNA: TGTGCCAGCAGTTCCGGGGGGAGCCAGGGCTACACCTTC; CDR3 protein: CASSSGGSQGYTF
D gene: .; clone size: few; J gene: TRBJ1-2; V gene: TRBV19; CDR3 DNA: TGTGCCAGTAGTAAGGACACATATGGGGGCTACACCTTC; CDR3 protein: CASSKDTYGGYTF